Below are 10 T cell receptor beta chains sequenced from a single sample in a study of CD8+ T cells in alopecia areata listed by TCRdb under 2018. The library was made by the immunoSEQ multiplex PCR assay. To provide template for TCR sequencing, every sample had RNA extracted and reverse transcribed into cDNA. TCRdb carries this immuneACCESS record with in-frame sequences only. Its versions omit some clonotypes, under half of them owing to an unresolved V gene in the studies checked, with the rest unexplained. A total of 120,000 to 150,000 clones appear in this sample, roughly 50% of them only once. The ten largest make up around 7% of the sample. The sample consisted of CD4+ T cells sorted from blood. The receptor set was obtained from a human donor with alopecia areata.

This clone has a handful of counts. J is TRBJ2-1 and V is TRBV9; TRBD2 matches at 8 bases. Per the germline V gene, CDR1 is SGDLS and CDR2 is YYNGEE. Trimming cost V 4 bases and J 10 bases; bases outside gene matches: 16. The CDR3 consists of 16 residues. CDR3 sequence: CASSLGRGLAEKEQFF. CDR3 bases: TGTGCCAGCAGCCTGGGGCGCGGACTAGCAGAAAAGGAGCAGTTCTTC.

In this sample, this clone turned up once. The chain links TRBV28 to TRBJ2-7; D may be TRBD1 (6 bases). V shed 5 bases and J shed 3 bases, with 17 bases lying between them. Germline V gives CDR1 MDHEN, CDR2 SYDVKM. This CDR3 spans 15 amino acids. CDR3 amino acids: CASSVPGSGHYEQYF. The CDR3 nucleotides read TGTGCCAGCAGTGTACCGGGATCGGGACACTACGAGCAGTACTTC.

The chain couples TRBV7-2 to TRBJ1-2; D remains unclear. Looked up from germline, CDR1 is SGHTA and CDR2 is FQGNSA. The CDR3 runs to 12 residues. Trimming removed 6 bases from V and 6 bases from J, with 11 bases in between. The chain's CDR3 is CASSPIRDGYTF. In DNA form, the CDR3 reads TGTGCCAGCAGTCCTATCCGGGATGGCTACACCTTC.

The rearrangement joins TRBV7-9 to TRBJ1-1; 8 positions agree with TRBD1. CDR1 is SEHNR, CDR2 FQNEAQ, per germline (reference sequence). The CDR3 extends over 14 amino acids. J gave up 5 bases and V 3 bases, and 5 bases lay outside the gene matches. CDR3 sequence reads: CASSFFTGGTEAFF. The CDR3 nucleotides are TGTGCCAGCAGCTTCTTTACAGGGGGGACTGAAGCTTTCTTT.

The rearrangement joins TRBV29-1 to TRBJ2-7; 8 bases agree with TRBD2. The CDR3 sequence is 14 residues long. Germline values: CDR1 SQVTM, CDR2 ANQGSEA. This CDR3 reads CARQLETSDYEQYF. In DNA form, the CDR3 reads TGCGCGCGACAATTGGAGACTAGCGACTACGAGCAGTACTTC.

The CDR3 spells CAWRTGQVQDTQYF. The DNA for the CDR3 is TGTGCCTGGAGGACTGGACAGGTTCAAGATACGCAGTATTTT. This sequence joins TRBV30 and TRBJ2-3, with 7 bases that match TRBD1. With V trimmed by 3 bases and J by 5 bases, 8 bases remained unmatched. Germline V gene lookup returns CDR1 GTSNPN and CDR2 SVGIG (reference sequence). The CDR3 consists of 14 residues.

This clone was counted between two and nine times. The V gene is TRBV5-8, the J gene TRBJ1-2, with a possible D match to TRBD1 (6 bases). This CDR3 is 13 amino acids long. V lost 7 bases to trimming and J lost 4 bases, with 14 bases between them. Germline-derived CDR1 and CDR2 are SGHTS and YDEGEE. Here the CDR3 DNA reads TGTGCCAGCGCAGCAGAACAGGGCTATGGCTACACCTTC. Residues: CASAAEQGYGYTF.

This clone turned up a few times. This chain links TRBV5-1 with TRBJ2-1, with 8 bases matching TRBD2. Germline values: CDR1 SGHRS, CDR2 YFSETQ. V was clipped by 4 bases and J by 7 bases; unmatched bases: 1. The CDR3 has 12 amino acids. The CDR3 DNA is TGCGCCAGCAGCACTAGCGGAAATGAGCAGTTCTTC. It specifies CASSTSGNEQFF.

V is TRBV5-1 and J is TRBJ2-2; D uncertain. V lost 4 bases and J 3 bases, leaving 7 bases between the germline ends. Germline lookup yields CDR1 SGHRS and CDR2 YFSETQ. The CDR3 consists of 13 residues. The DNA of the CDR3 is TGCGCCAGCAGCCTAGACTACACCGGGGAGCTGTTTTTT. Its translation is CASSLDYTGELFF.

This chain connects TRBV29-1 to TRBJ1-1, with D possibly TRBD1 on 5 matching bases. Trimming removed 2 bases at V and 7 bases at J, with 14 bases between. CDR3 size: 13 residues. Germline loops: CDR1 SQVTM, CDR2 ANQGSEA. CDR3 coding DNA: TGCAGCGTTGAAACTGACAGTCGCTTTGAAGCTTTCTTT. It specifies CSVETDSRFEAFF.